This TCR beta chain was sequenced in a study of regulatory T cells in long-lasting Graves disease. In its sample, this clonotype was seen many times. Construction of TCR beta libraries relied on iRepertoire HTBI primers and on Arm-PCR targeting CDR3 regions. Original data processing: Segment identification across samples yielded 55 to 65 TRBV and fewer than 15 TRBJ segments. Using its own MiXCR run on the multiplex PCR reads, TCRdb lists one record per CDR3 protein. Here the V and J calls rest on TCRdb's processing, not on the authors' analysis. The sample holds roughly 700,000 distinct CDR3 sequences, about 32% seen once. This CDR3 comprises 14 residues. Germline V lookup: CDR1 MDHEN, CDR2 SYDVKM. V dropped 7 bases and J dropped 4 bases, with 16 bases sitting between them. Time point of the sample: persistent/refractory GD, antithyroid drugs over 5 years with positive TRAb. Scientists built the TCR library using RNA that was extracted from PBMCs. Graves' disease diagnosis was established per American Thyroid Association guidelines.

The chain employs TRBV28 and TRBJ1-2; tentative D call: TRBD1 (5 bases). The specimen was peripheral blood mononuclear cells (PBMCs), collected when the disease was refractory, from a patient treated with antithyroid drugs. The clonotype originates from a female donor with Graves disease. Here the CDR3 reads CASTLTERTYGYTF. The CDR3 region has the DNA TGTGCCAGCACTCTGACAGAGCGTACCTATGGCTACACCTTC.